This T cell receptor (beta chain) was identified in a study of naive and memory T cell subsets. The study's findings and limits: Diversity fell and Gini index rose from naive through CM, EM, EMRA. Over 85% of naive TCR sequences appeared only once, unlike memory subsets.

This clonotype has a count of ten or more. The antigen remains undetermined. V dropped 3 bases and J dropped 6 bases, with 3 bases sitting between them. The CDR3 has 11 amino acids. Germline V gene lookup returns CDR1 MDHEN and CDR2 SYDVKM. Both TRBC1 and TRBC2 were covered by a beta constant-region primer of two equimolar oligonucleotides. The ligated cDNA underwent four PCR rounds using SP2 and nested alpha and beta constant-region primers. An oligonucleotide with the SP2 primer and a 12-nucleotide UMI was ligated to the cDNA 3' end. TCRdb reprocessed the UMI-ligation and nested PCR reads via MiXCR and lists one record per CDR3 protein. The sample consists of some 80,000 distinct CDR3 sequences, about 8.2% of them appearing once.

This receptor was identified in a human donor in good health. The sequenced sample was naive CD8+ T cells from blood. This rearrangement joins TRBV28 to TRBJ2-1; D remains ambiguous. The CDR3: CASSFSNEQFF. The CDR3 region has the DNA TGTGCCAGCAGTTTTTCCAATGAGCAGTTCTTC.